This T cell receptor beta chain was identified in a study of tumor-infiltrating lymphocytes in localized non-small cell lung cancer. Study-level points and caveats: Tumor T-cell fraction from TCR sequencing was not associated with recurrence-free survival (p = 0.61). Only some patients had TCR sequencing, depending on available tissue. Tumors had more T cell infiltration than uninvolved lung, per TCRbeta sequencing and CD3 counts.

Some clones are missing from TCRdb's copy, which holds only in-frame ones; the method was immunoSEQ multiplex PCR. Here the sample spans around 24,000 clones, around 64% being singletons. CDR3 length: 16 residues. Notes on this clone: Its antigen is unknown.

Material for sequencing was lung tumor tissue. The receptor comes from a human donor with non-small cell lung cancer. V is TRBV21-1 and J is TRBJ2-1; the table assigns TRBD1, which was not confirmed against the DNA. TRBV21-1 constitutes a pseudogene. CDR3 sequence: CASRVGRALGGNEQFF. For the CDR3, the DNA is TGTGCCAGCAGGGTGGGGCGGGCCCTAGGGGGCAATGAGCAGTTCTTC.